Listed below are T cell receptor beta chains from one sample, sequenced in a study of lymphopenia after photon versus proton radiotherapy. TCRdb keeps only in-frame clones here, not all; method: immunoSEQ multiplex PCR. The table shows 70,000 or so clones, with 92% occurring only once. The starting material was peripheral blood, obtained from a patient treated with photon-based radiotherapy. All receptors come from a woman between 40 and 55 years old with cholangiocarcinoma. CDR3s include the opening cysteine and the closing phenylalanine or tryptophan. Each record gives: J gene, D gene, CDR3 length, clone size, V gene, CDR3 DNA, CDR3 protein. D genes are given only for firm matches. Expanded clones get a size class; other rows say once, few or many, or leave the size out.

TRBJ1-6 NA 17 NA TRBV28 TGTGCCAGCAGTCTTGACCCGCTGAGCTCCTATAATTCACCCCTCCACTTT CASSLDPLSSYNSPLHF
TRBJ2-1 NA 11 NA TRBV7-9 TGTGCCAGCAGCCTAAATAATGAGCAGTTCTTC CASSLNNEQFF
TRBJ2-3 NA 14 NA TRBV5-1 TGCGCCAGTAAATTGGGTGGGGGCACAGATACGCAGTATTTT CASKLGGGTDTQYF
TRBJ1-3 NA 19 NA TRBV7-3 TGTGCCAGCAGCTTAGATCGGGGTTTGGGGCGATTCTCTGGAAACACCATATATTTT CASSLDRGLGRFSGNTIYF
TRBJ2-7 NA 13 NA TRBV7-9 TGTGCCAGCAGCTTCCAGGAGACCTACGAGCAGTACTTC CASSFQETYEQYF
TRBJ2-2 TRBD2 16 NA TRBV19 TGTGCCAGTAAATTACTGGCGGGAGGGAACACCGGGGAGCTGTTTTTT CASKLLAGGNTGELFF
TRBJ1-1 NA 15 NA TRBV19 TGTGCCAGTAGTATAGGGAAAGCCTATAACACTGAAGCTTTCTTT CASSIGKAYNTEAFF
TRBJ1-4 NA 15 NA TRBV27 TGTGCCAGCAGTTTATTGGGTGCCGGGACTGAAAAACTGTTTTTT CASSLLGAGTEKLFF
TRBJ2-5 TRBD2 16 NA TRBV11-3 TGTGCCAGCAGCCGAGGGACTAGCGGGAGAAAAGAGACCCAGTACTTC CASSRGTSGRKETQYF
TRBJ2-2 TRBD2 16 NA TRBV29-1 TGCAGCGTTGAAGCTAGAGGACTAGCGGGGGTCGGGGAGCTGTTTTTT CSVEARGLAGVGELFF
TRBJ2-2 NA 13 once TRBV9 TGTGCCAGCGACCGAAGCAACACCGGGGAGCTGTTTTTT CASDRSNTGELFF
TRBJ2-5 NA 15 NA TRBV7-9 TGTGCCAGCAGCTTTACGACCCTGGGGGCAGAGACCCAGTACTTC CASSFTTLGAETQYF
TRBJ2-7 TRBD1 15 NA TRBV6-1 TGTGCCAGCAGTAACCGGGACAGGAGCTCCTACGAGCAGTACTTC CASSNRDRSSYEQYF
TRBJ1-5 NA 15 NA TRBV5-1 TGCGCCAGCAGCTTGGAACCCCAAACTAATCAGCCCCAGCATTTT CASSLEPQTNQPQHF
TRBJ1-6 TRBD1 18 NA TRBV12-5 TGTGCTAGTGGTTACGCGACAGGGGAAGGATCCTATAATTCACCCCTCCACTTT CASGYATGEGSYNSPLHF
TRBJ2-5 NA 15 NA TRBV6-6 TGTGCCAGCAGCCGGGGCGGGGAGGCCCAAGAGACCCAGTACTTC CASSRGGEAQETQYF
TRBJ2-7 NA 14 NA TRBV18 TGTGCCAGCTCACCATCCACAGGCTCCTACGAGCAGTACTTC CASSPSTGSYEQYF
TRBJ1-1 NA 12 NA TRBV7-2 TGTGCCAGCAGCTTATTTGGGACAGAAGCTTTCTTT CASSLFGTEAFF
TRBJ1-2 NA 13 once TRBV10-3 TGTGCCATCAGTGTCCAGGAAAACTATGGCTACACCTTC CAISVQENYGYTF
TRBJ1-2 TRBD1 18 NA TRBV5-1 TGCGCCAGCAGCCCGAGGGACAGGGGCCATTCAGCTAACTATGGCTACACCTTC CASSPRDRGHSANYGYTF
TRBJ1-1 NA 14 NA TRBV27 TGTGCCAGCGCCGCGGGGGGCGTAGGGACTGAAGCTTTCTTT CASAAGGVGTEAFF
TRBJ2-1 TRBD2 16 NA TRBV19 TGTGCCAGTAAAGCGAAAGGGAGCGGGAGAAACAATGAGCAGTTCTTC CASKAKGSGRNNEQFF
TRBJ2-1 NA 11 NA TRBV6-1 TGTGCCAGCAGTACTTACAATGAGCAGTTCTTC CASSTYNEQFF
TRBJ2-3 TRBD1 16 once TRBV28 TGTGCCAGCAGTACAAACAGGGGGCATCGCACAGATACGCAGTATTTT CASSTNRGHRTDTQYF